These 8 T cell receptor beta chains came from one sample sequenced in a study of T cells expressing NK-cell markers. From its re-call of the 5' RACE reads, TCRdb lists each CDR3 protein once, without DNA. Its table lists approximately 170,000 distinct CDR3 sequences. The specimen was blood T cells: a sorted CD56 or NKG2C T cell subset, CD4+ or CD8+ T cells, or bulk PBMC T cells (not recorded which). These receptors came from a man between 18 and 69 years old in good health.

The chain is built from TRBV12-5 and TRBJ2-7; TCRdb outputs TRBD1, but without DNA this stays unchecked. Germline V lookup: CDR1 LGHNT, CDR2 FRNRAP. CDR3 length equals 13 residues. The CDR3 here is CASGSGTGYEQYF.

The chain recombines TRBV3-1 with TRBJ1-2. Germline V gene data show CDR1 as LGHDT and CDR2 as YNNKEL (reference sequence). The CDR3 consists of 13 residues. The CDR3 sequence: CASSQETAYGYTF.

Here the CDR3 reads CAISTNRNTEAFF. This sequence joins TRBV27 and TRBJ1-1. CDR3 length equals 13 residues. Germline V gives CDR1 MNHEY, CDR2 SMNVEV (reference sequence).

CDR3 region: CASSDRGNNSPLHF. The chain carries TRBV25-1 and TRBJ1-6; TCRdb designates TRBD1, a call that cannot be tested without DNA. The CDR3 runs to 14 residues. In germline, CDR1 is MGHDK, CDR2 SYGVNS.

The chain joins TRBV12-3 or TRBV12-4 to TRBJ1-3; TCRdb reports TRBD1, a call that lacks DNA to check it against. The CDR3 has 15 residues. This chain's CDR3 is CASDSQGKSGNTIYF.

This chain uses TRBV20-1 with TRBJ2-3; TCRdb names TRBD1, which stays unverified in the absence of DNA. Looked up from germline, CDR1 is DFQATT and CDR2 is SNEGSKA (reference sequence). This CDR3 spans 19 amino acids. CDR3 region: CSARPLDRAVASYTDTQYF.

The CDR3 sequence is CASSQGGELFF. The chain combines TRBV7-2 with TRBJ2-2. The germline CDR1 and CDR2 sequences are SGHTA and FQGNSA. The CDR3 contains 11 residues.

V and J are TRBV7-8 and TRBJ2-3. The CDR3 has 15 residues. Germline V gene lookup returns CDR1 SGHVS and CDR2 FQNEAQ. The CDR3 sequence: CASSLSGSSTDTQYF.